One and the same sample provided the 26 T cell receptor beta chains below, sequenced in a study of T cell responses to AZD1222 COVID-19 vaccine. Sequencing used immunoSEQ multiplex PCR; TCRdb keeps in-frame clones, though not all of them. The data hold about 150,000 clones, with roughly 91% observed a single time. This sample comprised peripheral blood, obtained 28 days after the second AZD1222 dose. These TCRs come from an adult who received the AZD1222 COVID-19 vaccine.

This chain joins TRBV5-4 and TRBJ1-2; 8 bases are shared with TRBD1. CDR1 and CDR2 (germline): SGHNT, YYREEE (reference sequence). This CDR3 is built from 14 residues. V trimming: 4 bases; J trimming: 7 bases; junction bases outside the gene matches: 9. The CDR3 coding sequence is TGTGCCAGCAGCCGGGGGACAGGTGGATCTGGCTACACCTTC. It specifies CASSRGTGGSGYTF.

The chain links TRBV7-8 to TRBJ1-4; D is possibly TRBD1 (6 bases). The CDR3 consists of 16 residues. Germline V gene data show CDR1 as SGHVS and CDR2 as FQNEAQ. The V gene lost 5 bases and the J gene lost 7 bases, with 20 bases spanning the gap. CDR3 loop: CASSPLTRQATEKLFF. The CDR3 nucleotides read TGTGCCAGCAGCCCTCTGACCCGACAGGCCACTGAAAAACTGTTTTTT.

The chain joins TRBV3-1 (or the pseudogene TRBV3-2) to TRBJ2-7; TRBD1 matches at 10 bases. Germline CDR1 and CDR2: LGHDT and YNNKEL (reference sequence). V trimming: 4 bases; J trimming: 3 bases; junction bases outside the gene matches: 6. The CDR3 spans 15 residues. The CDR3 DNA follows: TGTGCCAGCAGCCCCGGGGACAGGGGAGGCTACGAGCAGTACTTC. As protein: CASSPGDRGGYEQYF.

In DNA, the CDR3 is TGTGCCAGCAGCTCTGGGTTTCGGTGGACAGAACCCACAGATACGCAGTATTTT. It encodes CASSSGFRWTEPTDTQYF. The V and J genes are TRBV11-2 and TRBJ2-3, with D maybe TRBD1 (6 bases). CDR3 size: 18 residues. Trimming removed 4 bases from V and 2 bases from J, with 22 bases in between. Germline-derived CDR1 and CDR2 are SGHAT and FQNNGV.

This CDR3 reads CASTWNSNQPQHF. The CDR3 nucleotides read TGTGCCAGCACCTGGAATAGCAATCAGCCCCAGCATTTT. This chain connects TRBV6-5 to TRBJ1-5; D gene uncertain. The CDR3 runs to 13 residues. V lost 7 bases, J lost 0 bases, and 7 bases lay in between. From germline, CDR1 is MNHEY and CDR2 SVGAGI.

The CDR3 loop is CASSATTGNTGELFF. CDR3 DNA: TGTGCCAGCAGCGCTACAACAGGGAACACCGGGGAGCTGTTTTTT. The rearrangement uses TRBV6-5 and TRBJ2-2; tentative D call: TRBD1 (5 bases). This CDR3 comprises 15 residues. The V gene's germline CDR1 is MNHEY and CDR2 SVGAGI. V was trimmed by 6 bases and J by 1 base, leaving 12 bases between them.

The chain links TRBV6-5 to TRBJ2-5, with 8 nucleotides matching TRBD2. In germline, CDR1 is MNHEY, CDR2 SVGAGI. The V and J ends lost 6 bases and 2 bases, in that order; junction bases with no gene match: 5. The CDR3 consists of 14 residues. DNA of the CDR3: TGTGCCAGCAGGGGCTTAGCGGGGCAAGAGACCCAGTACTTC. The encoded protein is CASRGLAGQETQYF.

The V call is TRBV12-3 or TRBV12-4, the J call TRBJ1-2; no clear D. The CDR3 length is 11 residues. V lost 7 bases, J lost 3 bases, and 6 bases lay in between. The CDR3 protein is CASTDDYGYTF. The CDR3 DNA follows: TGTGCCAGCACCGACGACTATGGCTACACCTTC.

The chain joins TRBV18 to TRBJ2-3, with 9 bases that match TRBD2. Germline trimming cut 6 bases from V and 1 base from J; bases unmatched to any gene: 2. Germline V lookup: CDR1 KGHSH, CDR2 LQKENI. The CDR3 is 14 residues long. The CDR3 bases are TGTGCCAGCTCCTTAGCGGGGGGCACAGATACGCAGTATTTT. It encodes CASSLAGGTDTQYF.

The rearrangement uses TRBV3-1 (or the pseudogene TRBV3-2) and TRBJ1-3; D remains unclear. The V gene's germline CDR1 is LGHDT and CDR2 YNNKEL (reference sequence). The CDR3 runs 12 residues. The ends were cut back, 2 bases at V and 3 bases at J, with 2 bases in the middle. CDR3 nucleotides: TGTGCCAGCAGCCAAAGTGGAAACACCATATATTTT. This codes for CASSQSGNTIYF.

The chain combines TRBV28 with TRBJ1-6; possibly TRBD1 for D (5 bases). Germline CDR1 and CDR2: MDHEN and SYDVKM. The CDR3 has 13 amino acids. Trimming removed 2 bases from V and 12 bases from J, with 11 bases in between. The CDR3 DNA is TGTGCCAGCAGTTTAACAGGCACAGGACCCCTCCACTTT. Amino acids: CASSLTGTGPLHF.

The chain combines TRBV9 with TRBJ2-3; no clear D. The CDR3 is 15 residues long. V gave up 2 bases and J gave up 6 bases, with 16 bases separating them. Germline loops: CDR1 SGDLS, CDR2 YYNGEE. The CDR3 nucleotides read TGTGCCAGCAGCGTGTCCTGGACCCTTGGGGATACGCAGTATTTT. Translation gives CASSVSWTLGDTQYF.

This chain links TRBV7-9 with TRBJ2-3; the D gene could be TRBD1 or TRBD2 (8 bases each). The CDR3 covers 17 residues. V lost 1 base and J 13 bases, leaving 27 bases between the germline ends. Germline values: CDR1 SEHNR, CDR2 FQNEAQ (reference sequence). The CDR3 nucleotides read TGTGCCAGCAGCTTAGGTTGGACAGGGATCAACGGGGGGGCCGAGTATTTT. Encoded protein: CASSLGWTGINGGAEYF.

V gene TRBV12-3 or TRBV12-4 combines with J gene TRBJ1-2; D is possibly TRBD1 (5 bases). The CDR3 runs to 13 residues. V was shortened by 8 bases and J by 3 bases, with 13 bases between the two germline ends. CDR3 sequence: CASGTSDYYGYTF. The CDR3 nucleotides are TGTGCCAGCGGGACCTCAGACTACTATGGCTACACCTTC.

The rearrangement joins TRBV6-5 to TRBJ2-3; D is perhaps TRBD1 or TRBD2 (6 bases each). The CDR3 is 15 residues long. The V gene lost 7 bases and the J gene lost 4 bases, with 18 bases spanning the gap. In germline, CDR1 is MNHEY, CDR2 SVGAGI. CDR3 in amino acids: CASTRTWGAPDTQYF. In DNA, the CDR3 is TGTGCCAGCACTCGAACATGGGGGGCCCCAGATACGCAGTATTTT.

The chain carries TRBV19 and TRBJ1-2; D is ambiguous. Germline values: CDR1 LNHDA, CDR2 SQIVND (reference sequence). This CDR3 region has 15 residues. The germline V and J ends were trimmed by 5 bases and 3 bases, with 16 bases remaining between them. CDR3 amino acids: CASSDGGSGDYGYTF. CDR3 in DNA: TGTGCCAGTAGTGATGGAGGGTCCGGGGACTATGGCTACACCTTC.

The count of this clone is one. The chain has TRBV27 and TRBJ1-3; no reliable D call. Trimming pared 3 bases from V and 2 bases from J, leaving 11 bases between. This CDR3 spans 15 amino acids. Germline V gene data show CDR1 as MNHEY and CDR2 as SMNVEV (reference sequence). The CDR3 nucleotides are TGTGCCAGCAGTTTGGCCGACGGCGCTGGAAACACCATATATTTT. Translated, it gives CASSLADGAGNTIYF.

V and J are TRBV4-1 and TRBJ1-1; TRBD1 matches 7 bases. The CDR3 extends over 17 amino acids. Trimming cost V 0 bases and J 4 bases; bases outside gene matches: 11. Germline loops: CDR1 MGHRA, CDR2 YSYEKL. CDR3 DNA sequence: TGCGCCAGCAGCCAAGATCTGACAGGGAAACGGAGCACTGAAGCTTTCTTT. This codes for CASSQDLTGKRSTEAFF.

CDR3 amino acids: CASSAESPSYGYTF. In DNA form, the CDR3 reads TGCGCCAGCAGCGCAGAGTCCCCCTCATATGGCTACACCTTC. V is TRBV5-1 and J is TRBJ1-2; D remains ambiguous. The CDR3 is 14 amino acids. V lost 4 bases, J lost 5 bases, and 15 bases lay in between. From germline, CDR1 is SGHRS and CDR2 YFSETQ.

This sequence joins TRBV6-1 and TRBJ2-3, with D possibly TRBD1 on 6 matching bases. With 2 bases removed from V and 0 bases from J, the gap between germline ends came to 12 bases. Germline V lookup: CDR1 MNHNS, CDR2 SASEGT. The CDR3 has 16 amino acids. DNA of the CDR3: TGTGCCAGCAGTGAATTATGGGGGCCTAGCACAGATACGCAGTATTTT. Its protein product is CASSELWGPSTDTQYF.

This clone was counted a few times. CDR3 sequence: CASSPADYWRTDTQYF. The CDR3 bases are TGTGCCAGCAGCCCCGCGGATTACTGGCGCACAGATACGCAGTATTTT. V and J are TRBV3-1 (or the pseudogene TRBV3-2) and TRBJ2-3; D is ambiguous. This CDR3 region has 16 residues. The ends were cut back, 4 bases at V and 1 base at J, with 15 bases in the middle. The germline V gene has CDR1 LGHDT and CDR2 YNNKEL (reference sequence).

DNA of the CDR3: TGTGCCAGCAGCTTAGGATCGGGGCAGCATGGCTACACCTTC. It encodes CASSLGSGQHGYTF. The V and J genes are TRBV7-2 and TRBJ1-2, with D possibly TRBD1 on 5 matching bases. Per germline, CDR1 SGHTA and CDR2 FQGNSA. Trimming took 1 base from V and 6 from J, leaving 12 bases between them. The CDR3 sequence is 14 residues long.

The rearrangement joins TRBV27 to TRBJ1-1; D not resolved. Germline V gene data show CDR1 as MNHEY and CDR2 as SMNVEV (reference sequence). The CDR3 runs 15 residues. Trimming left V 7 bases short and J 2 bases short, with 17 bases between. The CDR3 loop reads CASNSNRVRNTEAFF. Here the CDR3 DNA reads TGTGCCAGCAATTCGAATAGGGTCAGAAACACTGAAGCTTTCTTT.

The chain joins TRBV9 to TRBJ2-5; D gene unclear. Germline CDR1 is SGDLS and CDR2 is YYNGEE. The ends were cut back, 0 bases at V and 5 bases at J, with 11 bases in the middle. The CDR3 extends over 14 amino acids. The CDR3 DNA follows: TGTGCCAGCAGCGTAGATTTAGTGGCGGAGACCCAGTACTTC. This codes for CASSVDLVAETQYF.

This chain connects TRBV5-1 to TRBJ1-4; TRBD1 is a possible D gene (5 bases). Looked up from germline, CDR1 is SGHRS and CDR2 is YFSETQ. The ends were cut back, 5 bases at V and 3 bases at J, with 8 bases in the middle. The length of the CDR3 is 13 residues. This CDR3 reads CASRDSANEKLFF. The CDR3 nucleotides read TGCGCCAGCAGAGACAGCGCTAATGAAAAACTGTTTTTT.

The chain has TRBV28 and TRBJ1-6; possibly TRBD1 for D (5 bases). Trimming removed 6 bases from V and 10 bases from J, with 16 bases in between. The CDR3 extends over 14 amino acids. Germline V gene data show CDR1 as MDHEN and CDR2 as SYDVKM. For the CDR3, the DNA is TGTGCCAGCAGAGGGTTCGGGGGGTCATCACCCCTCCACTTT. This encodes CASRGFGGSSPLHF.